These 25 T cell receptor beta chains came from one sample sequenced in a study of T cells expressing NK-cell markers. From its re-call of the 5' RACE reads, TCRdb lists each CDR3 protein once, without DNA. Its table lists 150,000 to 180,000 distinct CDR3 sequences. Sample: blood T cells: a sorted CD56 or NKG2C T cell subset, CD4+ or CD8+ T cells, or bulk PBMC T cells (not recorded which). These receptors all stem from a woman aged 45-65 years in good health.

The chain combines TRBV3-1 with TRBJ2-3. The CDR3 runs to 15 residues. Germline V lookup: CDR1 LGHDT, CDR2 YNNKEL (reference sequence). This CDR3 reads CASSQDFNPTDTQYF.

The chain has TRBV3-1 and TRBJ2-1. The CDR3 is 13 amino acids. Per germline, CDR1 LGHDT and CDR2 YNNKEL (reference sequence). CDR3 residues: CASKPASYNEQFF.

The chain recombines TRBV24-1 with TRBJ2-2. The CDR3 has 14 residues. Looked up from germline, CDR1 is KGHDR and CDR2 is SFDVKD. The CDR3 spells CATSVGSYTGELFF.

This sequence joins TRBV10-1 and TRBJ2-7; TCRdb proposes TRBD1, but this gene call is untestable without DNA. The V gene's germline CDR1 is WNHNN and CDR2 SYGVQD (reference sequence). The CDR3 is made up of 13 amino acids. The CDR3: CASSPGQGAEQYF.

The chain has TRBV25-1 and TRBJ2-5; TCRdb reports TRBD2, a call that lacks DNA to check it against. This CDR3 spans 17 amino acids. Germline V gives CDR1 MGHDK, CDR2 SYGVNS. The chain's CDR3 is CASNSGTSGSPGETQYF. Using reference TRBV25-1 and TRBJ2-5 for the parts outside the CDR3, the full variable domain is EADIYQTPRYLVIGTGKKITLECSQTMGHDKMYWYQQDPGMELHLIHYSYGVNSTEKGDLSSESTVSRIRTEHFPLTLESARPSHTSQYLCASNSGTSGSPGETQYFGPGTRLLVL.

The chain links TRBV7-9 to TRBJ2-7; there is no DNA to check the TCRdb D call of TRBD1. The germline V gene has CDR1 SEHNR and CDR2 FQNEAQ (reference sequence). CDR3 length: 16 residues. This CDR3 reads CASSPAGGGKSYEQYF.

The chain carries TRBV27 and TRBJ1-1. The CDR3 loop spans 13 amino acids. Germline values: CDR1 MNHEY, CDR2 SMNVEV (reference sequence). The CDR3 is CASSLTQGRGAFF.

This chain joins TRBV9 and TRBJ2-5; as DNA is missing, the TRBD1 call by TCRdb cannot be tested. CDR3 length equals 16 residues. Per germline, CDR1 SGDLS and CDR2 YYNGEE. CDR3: CASSEVGGGTGETQYF. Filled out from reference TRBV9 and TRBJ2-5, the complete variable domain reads DSGVTQTPKHLITATGQRVTLRCSPRSGDLSVYWYQQSLDQGLQFLIQYYNGEERAKGNILERFSAQQFPDLHSELNLSSLELGDSALYFCASSEVGGGTGETQYFGPGTRLLVL.

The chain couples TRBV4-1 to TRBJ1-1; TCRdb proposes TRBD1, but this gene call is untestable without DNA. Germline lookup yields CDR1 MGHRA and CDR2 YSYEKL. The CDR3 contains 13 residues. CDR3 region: CASSPRGGTEAFF.

This chain's CDR3 is CASSLVRLTGDLYNEQFF. This chain joins TRBV11-2 and TRBJ2-1; TCRdb calls TRBD1, which cannot be checked without DNA. The CDR3 contains 18 residues. Per germline, CDR1 SGHAT and CDR2 FQNNGV.

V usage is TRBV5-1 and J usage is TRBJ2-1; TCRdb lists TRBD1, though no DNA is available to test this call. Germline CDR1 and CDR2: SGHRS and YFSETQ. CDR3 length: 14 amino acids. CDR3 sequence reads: CASSLERDWNEQFF. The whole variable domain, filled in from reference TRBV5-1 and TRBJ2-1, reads KAGVTQTPRYLIKTRGQQVTLSCSPISGHRSVSWYQQTPGQGLQFLFEYFSETQRNKGNFPGRFSGRQFSNSRSEMNVSTLELGDSALYLCASSLERDWNEQFFGPGTRLTVL.

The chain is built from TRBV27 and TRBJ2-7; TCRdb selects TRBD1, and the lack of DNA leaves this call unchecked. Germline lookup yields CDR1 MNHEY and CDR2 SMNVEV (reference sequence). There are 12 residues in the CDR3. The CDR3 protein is CASIGAGNEQYF.

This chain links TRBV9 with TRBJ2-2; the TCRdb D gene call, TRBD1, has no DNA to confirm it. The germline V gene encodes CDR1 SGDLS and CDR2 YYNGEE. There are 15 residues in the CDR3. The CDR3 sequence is CASSVRQGATGELFF.

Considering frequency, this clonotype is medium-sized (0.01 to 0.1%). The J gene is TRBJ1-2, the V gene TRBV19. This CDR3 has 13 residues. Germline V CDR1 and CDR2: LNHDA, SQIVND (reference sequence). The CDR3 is CASSIDSFYGYTF. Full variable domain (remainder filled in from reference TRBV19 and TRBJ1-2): DGGITQSPKYLFRKEGQNVTLSCEQNLNHDAMYWYRQDPGQGLRLIYYSQIVNDFQKGDIAEGYSVSREKKESFPLTVTSAQKNPTAFYLCASSIDSFYGYTFGSGTRLTVV.

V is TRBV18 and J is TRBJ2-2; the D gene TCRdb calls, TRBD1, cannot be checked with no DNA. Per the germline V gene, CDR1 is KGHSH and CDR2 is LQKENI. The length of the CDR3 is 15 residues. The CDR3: CASSQSGTPTGELFF. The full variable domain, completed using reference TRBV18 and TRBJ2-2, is NAGVMQNPRHLVRRRGQEARLRCSPMKGHSHVYWYRQLPEEGLKFMVYLQKENIIDESGMPKERFSAEFPKEGPSILRIQQVVRGDSAAYFCASSQSGTPTGELFFGEGSRLTVL.

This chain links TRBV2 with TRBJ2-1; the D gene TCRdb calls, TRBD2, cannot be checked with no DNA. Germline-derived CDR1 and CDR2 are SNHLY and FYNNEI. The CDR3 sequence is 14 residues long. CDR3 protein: CASSDPGGRNEQFF.

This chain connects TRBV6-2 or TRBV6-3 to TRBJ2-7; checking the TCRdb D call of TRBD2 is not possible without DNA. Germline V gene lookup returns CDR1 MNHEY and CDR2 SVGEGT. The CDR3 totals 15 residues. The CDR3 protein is CASRGLAGTTYEQYF.

CDR3: CASSFREGAYEQYF. This chain links TRBV27 with TRBJ2-7; there is no DNA to check the TCRdb D call of TRBD2. The CDR3 covers 14 residues. The germline gives CDR1 MNHEY, CDR2 SMNVEV (reference sequence).

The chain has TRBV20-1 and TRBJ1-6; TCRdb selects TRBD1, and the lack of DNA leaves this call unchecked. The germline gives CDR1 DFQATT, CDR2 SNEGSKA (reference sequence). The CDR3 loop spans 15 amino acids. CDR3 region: CSARLGPQGRSPLHF.

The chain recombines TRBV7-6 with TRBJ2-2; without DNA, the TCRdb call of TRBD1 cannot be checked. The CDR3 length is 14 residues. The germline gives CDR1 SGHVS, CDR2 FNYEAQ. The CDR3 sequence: CASSSDRGPGELFF.

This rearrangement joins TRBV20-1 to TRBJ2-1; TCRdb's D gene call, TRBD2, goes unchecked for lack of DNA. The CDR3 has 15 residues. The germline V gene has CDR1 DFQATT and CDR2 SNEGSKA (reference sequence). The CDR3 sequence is CSARDPEDPQARQFF.

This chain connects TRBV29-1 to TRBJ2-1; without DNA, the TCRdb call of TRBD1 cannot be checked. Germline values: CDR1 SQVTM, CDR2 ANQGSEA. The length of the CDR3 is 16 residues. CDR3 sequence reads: CSVAGAEGSSYNEQFF.

CDR3 in amino acids: CSARDRSGRASYEQYF. The chain carries TRBV20-1 and TRBJ2-7; TCRdb reports TRBD2, a call that lacks DNA to check it against. The germline CDR1 and CDR2 sequences are DFQATT and SNEGSKA (reference sequence). The CDR3 length is 16 residues.

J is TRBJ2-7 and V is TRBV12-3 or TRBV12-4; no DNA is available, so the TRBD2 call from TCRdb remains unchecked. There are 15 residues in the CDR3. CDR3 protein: CASSGGGLASYEQYF.

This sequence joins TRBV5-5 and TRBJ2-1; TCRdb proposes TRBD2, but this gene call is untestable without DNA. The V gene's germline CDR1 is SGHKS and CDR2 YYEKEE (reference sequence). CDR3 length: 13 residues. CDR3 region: CASSTGLPDEQFF.